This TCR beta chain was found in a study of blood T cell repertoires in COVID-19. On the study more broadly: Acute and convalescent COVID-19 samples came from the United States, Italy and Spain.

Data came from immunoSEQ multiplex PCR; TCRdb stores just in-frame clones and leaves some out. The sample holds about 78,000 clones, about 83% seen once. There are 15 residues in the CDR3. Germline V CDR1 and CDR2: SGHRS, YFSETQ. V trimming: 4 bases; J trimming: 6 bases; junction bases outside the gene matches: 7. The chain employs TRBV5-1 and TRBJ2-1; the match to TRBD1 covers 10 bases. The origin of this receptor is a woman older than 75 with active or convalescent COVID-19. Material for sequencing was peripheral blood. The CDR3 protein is CASSQTTGGFNEQFF. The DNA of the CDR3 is TGCGCCAGCAGCCAAACGACAGGGGGCTTCAATGAGCAGTTCTTC.